Given below is one TCR beta chain in context. No cognate antigen has been identified for it. No base quality values were provided; no much bigger clone lies one nucleotide off. This sample was included in a study of OX40 agonist ivuxolimab in advanced cancers. Study-level background: Ivuxolimab was a fully human IgG2 agonistic monoclonal antibody targeting the costimulatory receptor OX40 (CD134). Intravenous ivuxolimab was administered to patients every 2 weeks at six dose levels: 0.01, 0.1, 0.3, 1.5, 3 and 10 mg/kg. Among the roughly 52 dose-escalation patients, about 20 had hepatocellular carcinoma, approximately 15 melanoma, 9 renal cell carcinoma and 9 head and neck cancer. In the dose-escalation cohort, 82.7% of patients were male, and the mean age was roughly 60 years, with a range of 23 to 79. Prior anti-PD-1, anti-PD-L1 or anti-CTLA-4 therapy was permitted, and checkpoint inhibitors had been received by less than 45% of dose-escalation patients. Partial responses were achieved by three dose-escalation patients, of whom one had hepatocellular carcinoma and two had cutaneous melanoma. The purpose of peripheral TCRbeta sequencing was to test whether ivuxolimab changed TCR sequence diversity and led to clonal T-cell expansion. The paper reports the monotherapy dose-escalation portion (N of about 52 patients) of the phase I ivuxolimab trial.

The paper as a whole reports these results and caveats: Antigen specificity was not determined for the clonally expanded peripheral T cells. After ivuxolimab, expanded clones were on average more numerous among CD8+ T cells than among CD4+ T cells. At doses from 0.1 to 3.0 mg/kg, clonal expansion was seen in both CD4+ and CD8+ blood T cells between baseline and week 6. Low levels of normalized T-cell clonal expansion were also seen in some nonresponding patients. In the 0.1-3.0 mg/kg groups, partial responders had among the lowest normalized peripheral clonal expansion, particularly in CD8+ T cells.

For sequencing of the TCRbeta CDR3 region, genomic DNA was extracted from the sorted cells. The immunoSEQ Assay was used to sequence the TCRbeta CDR3 regions. This is the immuneACCESS table as TCRdb keeps it, with only in-frame sequences that have V and J called. A part of the clones is gone; compared with another copy, unresolved V genes explain less than half, and the rest is unexplained. This sample has around 62,000 clones in its table, and 80% to 90% of those were observed once. The ten largest clones capture about 1.7% of the sample. The V and J ends are trimmed by 3 bases and 2 bases, leaving 8 bases between them. The CDR3 has 14 amino acids, counting the end cysteine and phenylalanine. Only the CDR3 DNA is retained, 42 bases long and in frame from the first base. The germline V gene provides CDR1 MDHEN and CDR2 SYDVKM. The trial excluded patients who had a history of autoimmune disease or who were on systemic immunosuppression. Peripheral blood for TCR sequencing was collected from all dose cohorts at baseline, on cycle 4 day 1, and on cycle 7 day 1. The samples were drawn from a first-in-human, open-label, multicenter phase I dose-escalation trial of ivuxolimab. Adults with locally advanced or metastatic melanoma, renal cell carcinoma, hepatocellular carcinoma or head and neck squamous cell carcinoma were enrolled in the trial. Before TCR sequencing, CD4+ T cells and CD8+ T cells from peripheral blood were sorted into separate populations.

The sequence came from an adult with an advanced solid tumor such as melanoma, head and neck, liver or kidney cancer. The rearranged chain carries TRBV28 and TRBJ1-5, and possibly TRBD1, on 5 matching bases. The sample consisted of CD4+ or CD8+ T cells sorted from blood, taken in a trial of the OX40 agonist ivuxolimab. The DNA sequence reads TGTGCCAGCAGTTTGGGGGGGGGCAATCAGCCCCAGCATTTT. Its translation is CASSLGGGNQPQHF.